These T cell receptor beta chains were read from a single sample in a study of T cell clonotyping in hematopoietic cell transplantation. Method: immunoSEQ multiplex PCR; TCRdb's copy keeps in-frame clones and lacks some. The profile shows 7,000 or so clones, about nine tenths of them singletons. Source: PBMCs, taken 100 days after allogeneic stem cell transplant. Source of these receptors: a male patient aged 18 to 35 who had an allogeneic stem cell transplant from a related donor, so the T cells may come from the graft donor. Some clones in this sample may be carry-over from other donors' samples. CDR3s include the opening cysteine and the closing phenylalanine or tryptophan. D genes are given only for firm matches. Some rows mark clone size as missing; the rest say once, few, many or name a class of expanded clone.

d_gene	j_gene	abundance	v_gene	len	CDR3aa	CDR3nt
NA	TRBJ2-1	NA	TRBV29-1	13	CSVSTGAYNEQFF	TGCAGCGTTTCTACGGGAGCTTACAATGAGCAGTTCTTC
NA	TRBJ1-2	NA	TRBV2	13	CASTMALNYGYTF	TGTGCCAGCACGATGGCATTAAACTATGGCTACACCTTC
NA	TRBJ1-2	NA	TRBV10-3	12	CAISDRNYGYTF	TGTGCCATCAGTGACAGAAACTATGGCTACACCTTC
NA	TRBJ2-5	NA	TRBV13	17	CASRGLRDSATQETQYF	TGTGCCAGCCGGGGGTTACGGGATAGCGCGACGCAAGAGACCCAGTACTTC
TRBD1	TRBJ1-2	NA	TRBV5-4	12	CASSLRTGHYTF	TGTGCCAGCAGCTTACGGACAGGCCACTACACCTTC
NA	TRBJ2-2	NA	TRBV2	15	CASHGGYPPTGELFF	TGTGCCAGTCATGGGGGGTACCCCCCCACCGGGGAGCTGTTTTTT
TRBD1	TRBJ1-1	NA	TRBV4-1	16	CASSPGQGTMNTEAFF	TGCGCCAGCAGCCCCGGACAGGGCACCATGAACACTGAAGCTTTCTTT
NA	TRBJ1-2	NA	TRBV6-5	14	CASSSPGLRTSYTF	TGTGCCAGCAGTTCCCCCGGACTGAGAACCAGCTACACCTTC
NA	TRBJ1-2	NA	TRBV20-1	11	CSANSVYGYTF	TGCAGTGCAAATTCTGTGTATGGCTACACCTTC
TRBD2	TRBJ2-5	NA	TRBV5-6	16	CASSWRLAGGQETQYF	TGTGCCAGCAGCTGGCGACTAGCGGGAGGGCAAGAGACCCAGTACTTC
NA	TRBJ2-3	NA	TRBV10-3	16	CAISESRPPDTDTQYF	TGTGCCATCAGTGAGTCCCGGCCGCCGGATACAGATACGCAGTATTTT
NA	TRBJ1-3	NA	TRBV5-1	15	CASSLSPFYGNTIYF	TGCGCCAGCAGCTTGAGTCCGTTTTATGGAAACACCATATATTTT
NA	TRBJ2-1	NA	TRBV7-8	17	CASSLGRPGASYNEQFF	TGTGCCAGCAGCTTAGGGCGGCCGGGGGCTTCCTACAATGAGCAGTTCTTC
TRBD2	TRBJ2-3	few	TRBV30	19	CAWSVQGRGASGIGDTQYF	TGTGCCTGGAGTGTACAAGGGAGAGGGGCTAGCGGGATTGGAGATACGCAGTATTTT
NA	TRBJ2-2	NA	TRBV30	14	CAWSAGAYVGELFF	TGTGCCTGGAGTGCGGGGGCGTATGTCGGGGAGCTGTTTTTT
NA	TRBJ1-5	NA	TRBV19	18	CASSIGGGGQARNQPQHF	TGTGCCAGTAGTATAGGAGGGGGGGGACAAGCGCGCAATCAGCCCCAGCATTTT
NA	TRBJ2-1	NA	TRBV7-6	12	CASGTAYNEQFF	TGTGCCAGCGGCACAGCTTACAATGAGCAGTTCTTC
NA	TRBJ2-3	NA	TRBV10-3	11	CAILASDTQYF	TGTGCCATCCTAGCATCAGATACGCAGTATTTT
TRBD2	TRBJ2-3	NA	TRBV10-3	15	CAIRGTSGATDTQYF	TGTGCCATCAGGGGGACTAGCGGGGCCACAGATACGCAGTATTTT
NA	TRBJ2-5	NA	TRBV2	19	CASSGPQKGEPLLRETQYF	TGTGCCAGCAGTGGACCCCAGAAGGGGGAACCATTATTGAGAGAGACCCAGTACTTC
TRBD2	TRBJ2-3	NA	TRBV5-8	15	CASSPRTSVTDTQYF	TGTGCCAGCAGCCCGCGGACTAGCGTCACAGATACGCAGTATTTT
NA	TRBJ2-2	NA	TRBV5-1	17	CASSLEGQGGNTGELFF	TGCGCCAGCAGCTTGGAGGGGCAGGGAGGGAACACCGGGGAGCTGTTTTTT
NA	TRBJ2-1	NA	TRBV29-1	13	CSVVGGLDNEQFF	TGCAGCGTTGTGGGCGGACTCGACAATGAGCAGTTCTTC
TRBD2	TRBJ2-1	few	TRBV6-1	20	CASSELASASGSRRYNEQFF	TGTGCCAGCAGTGAATTGGCTTCGGCTAGCGGGAGTAGACGTTACAATGAGCAGTTCTTC
NA	TRBJ1-1	NA	TRBV28	15	CASSLISSMNTEAFF	TGTGCCAGCAGTTTAATCTCCTCCATGAACACTGAAGCTTTCTTT
NA	TRBJ1-2	NA	TRBV14	13	CASSPAINYGYTF	TGTGCCAGCAGCCCGGCCATTAACTATGGCTACACCTTC
NA	TRBJ1-1	few	TRBV9	13	CASSAHGGTEAFF	TGTGCCAGCAGCGCCCATGGGGGGACTGAAGCTTTCTTT
NA	TRBJ2-1	NA	TRBV7-2	15	CASSSGTPYGTEQFF	TGTGCCAGCAGTTCCGGGACCCCCTATGGTACTGAGCAGTTCTTC
TRBD2	TRBJ2-3	NA	TRBV6-4	15	CASSRTSGRSDTQYF	TGTGCCAGCAGTAGGACTAGCGGGAGATCAGATACGCAGTATTTT
NA	TRBJ1-1	NA	TRBV5-1	14	CASSGGSGGTEAFF	TGCGCCAGCAGCGGGGGGTCGGGTGGGACTGAAGCTTTCTTT
NA	TRBJ1-4	NA	TRBV11-3	15	CASSLGRTFNEKLFF	TGTGCCAGCAGCTTAGGTCGGACATTTAATGAAAAACTGTTTTTT
NA	TRBJ2-3	once	TRBV30	15	CAWALGLGPTDTQYF	TGTGCCTGGGCGCTGGGTTTGGGGCCCACAGATACGCAGTATTTT
NA	TRBJ1-2	NA	TRBV6-1	13	CAARQDFNYGYTF	TGTGCCGCCCGACAGGACTTTAACTATGGCTACACCTTC
NA	TRBJ2-1	NA	TRBV7-3	19	CASSFSDSRSSGKRNEQFF	TGTGCCAGCAGCTTCTCAGACAGCCGATCGTCGGGGAAGAGGAATGAGCAGTTCTTC
NA	TRBJ2-2	once	TRBV11-2	15	CASTPRDTITGELFF	TGTGCCAGCACCCCCCGGGACACCATCACCGGGGAGCTGTTTTTT
TRBD2	TRBJ2-3	NA	TRBV25-1	15	CASSESGRGTDTQYF	TGTGCCAGCAGTGAAAGTGGGAGGGGTACAGATACGCAGTATTTT
NA	TRBJ2-2	NA	TRBV7-6	15	CASSPQAGITGELFF	TGTGCCAGCAGTCCTCAGGCGGGAATCACCGGGGAGCTGTTTTTT
TRBD1	TRBJ1-2	NA	TRBV20-1	11	CSATTGNGYTF	TGCAGTGCCACGACAGGGAATGGCTACACCTTC
TRBD1	TRBJ1-1	NA	TRBV29-1	15	CSVGQGVGVGTEAFF	TGCAGCGTGGGACAGGGCGTTGGAGTGGGCACTGAAGCTTTCTTT
NA	TRBJ1-4	NA	TRBV5-1	17	CASSLEPRGGLNEKLFF	TGCGCCAGCAGCTTGGAACCCCGGGGAGGACTAAATGAAAAACTGTTTTTT
NA	TRBJ1-6	NA	TRBV7-2	15	CASSAGGDGNSPLHF	TGTGCCAGCAGCGCGGGCGGGGACGGCAATTCGCCCCTCCACTTT
NA	TRBJ2-6	NA	TRBV9	14	CASSPSSGANVLTF	TGTGCCAGCAGCCCCTCCTCTGGGGCCAACGTCCTGACTTTC
NA	TRBJ2-1	NA	TRBV7-6	14	CASSLANTYNEQFF	TGTGCCAGCAGCTTAGCGAACACCTACAATGAGCAGTTCTTC
NA	TRBJ1-6	NA	TRBV4-3	14	CASSQDGSGEPLHF	TGCGCCAGCAGCCAAGACGGCAGCGGGGAGCCCCTCCACTTT
NA	TRBJ2-5	NA	TRBV4-1	15	CASSQDWEFQETQYF	TGCGCCAGCAGCCAAGATTGGGAGTTCCAAGAGACCCAGTACTTC
NA	TRBJ1-3	once	TRBV29-1	13	CSVDGRGSDTIYF	TGCAGCGTTGATGGGCGGGGGTCGGACACCATATATTTT
NA	TRBJ2-1	NA	TRBV7-2	18	CASSPPRRLVSSYNEQFF	TGTGCCAGCAGCCCCCCCCGTCGACTAGTGAGCTCCTACAATGAGCAGTTCTTC
TRBD2	TRBJ2-1	NA	TRBV7-2	14	CASSSGLALNEQFF	TGTGCCAGCAGCTCGGGACTAGCCCTAAATGAGCAGTTCTTC
NA	TRBJ1-1	NA	TRBV6-5	16	CASSYHVRGAATEAFF	TGTGCCAGCAGTTACCACGTGAGGGGCGCGGCCACTGAAGCTTTCTTT
NA	TRBJ1-5	NA	TRBV6-5	13	CASGGQGNQPQHF	TGTGCCAGCGGAGGGCAGGGCAATCAGCCCCAGCATTTT
NA	TRBJ1-2	NA	TRBV10-2	19	CASSELKQGRPATNYGYTF	TGCGCCAGCAGTGAGCTAAAGCAGGGCCGACCCGCGACTAACTATGGCTACACCTTC
NA	TRBJ2-3	NA	TRBV7-3	14	CASSATGRADTQYF	TGTGCCAGCAGCGCGACAGGGAGGGCAGATACGCAGTATTTT
NA	TRBJ1-2	NA	TRBV14	17	CASSQDGYTERVYGYTF	TGTGCCAGCAGCCAAGACGGCTACACGGAAAGAGTCTATGGCTACACCTTC
TRBD2	TRBJ2-6	few	TRBV4-3	16	CASSQDGRDGANVLTF	TGCGCCAGCAGCCAAGATGGGAGGGATGGGGCCAACGTCCTGACTTTC
NA	TRBJ1-5	NA	TRBV6-5	15	CASSYDGGSNQPQHF	TGTGCCAGCAGTTACGACGGGGGTAGCAATCAGCCCCAGCATTTT
NA	TRBJ1-2	NA	TRBV10-3	13	CAISDIGGKKGTF	TGTGCCATCAGTGATATCGGGGGTAAGAAAGGGACCTTC
TRBD2	TRBJ2-5	few	TRBV7-2	19	CASSLPLPLIAGEGETQYF	TGTGCCAGCAGCTTACCCTTGCCGCTGATAGCGGGAGAAGGGGAGACCCAGTACTTC
NA	TRBJ1-2	NA	TRBV30	13	CAWSVDSNYGYTF	TGTGCCTGGAGTGTGGACAGCAACTATGGCTACACCTTC
TRBD2	TRBJ2-5	NA	TRBV19	13	CASKREGRETQYF	TGTGCCAGTAAGCGGGAGGGCCGAGAGACCCAGTACTTC
NA	TRBJ1-4	NA	TRBV7-2	13	CASSLASNEKLFF	TGTGCCAGCAGCTTAGCCAGTAATGAAAAACTGTTTTTT